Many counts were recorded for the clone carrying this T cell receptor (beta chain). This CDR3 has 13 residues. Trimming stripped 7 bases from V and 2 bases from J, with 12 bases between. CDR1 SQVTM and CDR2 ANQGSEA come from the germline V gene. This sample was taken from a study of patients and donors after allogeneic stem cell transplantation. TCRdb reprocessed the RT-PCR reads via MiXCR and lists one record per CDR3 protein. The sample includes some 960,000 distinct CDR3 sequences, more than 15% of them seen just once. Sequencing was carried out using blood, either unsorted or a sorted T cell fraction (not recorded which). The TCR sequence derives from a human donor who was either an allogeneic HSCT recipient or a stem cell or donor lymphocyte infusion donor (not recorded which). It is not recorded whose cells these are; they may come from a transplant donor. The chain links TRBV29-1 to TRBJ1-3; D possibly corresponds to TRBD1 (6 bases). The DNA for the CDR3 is TGCAGCGCCCGACAGGTGGCTGGAAACACCATATATTTT. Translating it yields CSARQVAGNTIYF.